This TCR beta chain stems from a study of T cell responses to AZD1222 COVID-19 vaccine. About the study: Pooled in the analysis were second doses at about 4 or about 12 weeks. Study results and caveats: AZD1222 recipients seropositive at baseline numbered only five or six. White British ancestry dominated among donors, who included more females, and clonal diversity was possibly underestimated.

Here immunoSEQ multiplex PCR was the method, and the copy in TCRdb shows in-frame clones only, minus some. The data contain around 110,000 clones, around 89% of them singletons. Regarding this clone: Its antigen is currently unknown.

Trimming cost V 5 bases and J 3 bases, with 13 bases left between them. Germline values: CDR1 MNHEY, CDR2 SVGAGI. This CDR3 is 15 amino acids long. The chain is built from TRBV6-5 and TRBJ2-2; D may correspond to TRBD1 or TRBD2 (5 bases each). Specimen: peripheral blood, collected on day 0 of AZD1222 vaccination. The receptor's source is an adult in good health. DNA of the CDR3: TGTGCCAGCAGTCCCGGGACGTCCTACACCGGGGAGCTGTTTTTT. This sequence encodes CASSPGTSYTGELFF.